The 23 T cell receptor beta chains below were found in one sample sequenced in a study of vaccination and CD4 T cells after COVID-19. These receptors have no known antigen. Treatment given: approximately 11-day PBMC culture with coronavirus spike peptide pools or control peptides (ViraFEST assay). Sequenced with the Oncomine TCR Beta short-read assay was DNA taken from cultured CD4+ T cells. TCRdb re-called the PCR reads through MiXCR, storing one row per CDR3 protein. Here the sample spans around 26,000 distinct CDR3 sequences, around 50% being singletons. The sample consisted of CD4+ T cells from blood, cultured in vitro, taken before SARS-CoV-2 vaccination. The receptors were gathered from a human donor who received a COVID-19 vaccine.

The V call is TRBV6-1, the J call TRBJ1-2; D unclear. V was cut by 5 bases and J by 2 bases, with 15 bases left in between. The germline gives CDR1 MNHNS, CDR2 SASEGT. This CDR3 spans 15 amino acids. CDR3 protein: CASSTLLGWNYGYTF. In DNA form, the CDR3 reads TGTGCCAGCAGTACCCTTCTGGGTTGGAACTATGGCTACACCTTC.

V and J are TRBV10-3 and TRBJ1-2; no definite D call. This CDR3 comprises 11 residues. Germline-derived CDR1 and CDR2 are ENHRY and SYGVKD. V lost 4 bases, J lost 4 bases, and 4 bases lay in between. In DNA form, the CDR3 reads TGTGCCATCAGTGGGAGCTATGGCTACACCTTC. Encoded protein: CAISGSYGYTF.

This chain uses TRBV10-3 with TRBJ2-7; 13 bases align to TRBD2. Germline-derived CDR1 and CDR2 are ENHRY and SYGVKD. The trim removed 1 base at V and 0 bases at J, leaving 6 bases unmatched. CDR3 length: 18 amino acids. Here the CDR3 reads CAISEFGTSGALSYEQYF. The CDR3 nucleotides read TGTGCCATCAGTGAGTTCGGGACTAGCGGGGCCCTCTCCTACGAGCAGTACTTC.

The genes are TRBV20-1 and TRBJ2-7, with TRBD1 identical over 7 bases. In germline, CDR1 is DFQATT, CDR2 SNEGSKA (reference sequence). V trimming: 0 bases; J trimming: 7 bases; junction bases outside the gene matches: 12. The CDR3 runs 15 residues. The DNA of the CDR3 is TGCAGTGCTAGAGATCCGACAGGGACCATCGGTGAGCAGTACTTC. This translates into CSARDPTGTIGEQYF.

V gene TRBV28 combines with J gene TRBJ1-5; D is uncertain. This CDR3 contains 12 residues. V lost 2 bases and J lost 7, with 6 bases in between. The germline V gene encodes CDR1 MDHEN and CDR2 SYDVKM. CDR3 sequence reads: CASSLRWQPQHF. The CDR3 DNA is TGTGCCAGCAGTTTAAGGTGGCAGCCCCAGCATTTT.

V is TRBV27 and J is TRBJ1-2, with D hard to call. The V gene's germline CDR1 is MNHEY and CDR2 SMNVEV (reference sequence). This CDR3 is 16 amino acids long. Trimming cost V 6 bases and J 5 bases, with 22 bases left between them. CDR3 sequence: CASSKSPPGDPYGYTF. The CDR3 region has the DNA TGTGCCAGCAGCAAATCCCCCCCCGGGGATCCATATGGCTACACCTTC.

A single count supports this clonotype. The CDR3 protein is CASSLGGGETQYF. Written as DNA, the CDR3 is TGCGCCAGCAGCTTGGGGGGGGGAGAGACCCAGTACTTC. This sequence joins TRBV5-1 and TRBJ2-5; 7 nucleotides match TRBD2. The ends lost 0 bases at V and 4 bases at J; junction bases unmatched: 0. The CDR3 length is 13 residues. Germline V CDR1 and CDR2: SGHRS, YFSETQ.

V usage is TRBV5-1 and J usage is TRBJ2-1; maybe TRBD1 (5 bases). This CDR3 region has 17 residues. The V end was cut by 0 bases, the J end by 4 bases, with 17 bases between. The germline V gene encodes CDR1 SGHRS and CDR2 YFSETQ. The CDR3 nucleotides are TGCGCCAGCAGCTTGGGTACAGGCGCTCCGGAATACAATGAGCAGTTCTTC. As protein: CASSLGTGAPEYNEQFF.

The gene calls are TRBV18 and TRBJ1-1, with no clear D. V gave up 2 bases and J gave up 2 bases, with 15 bases separating them. This CDR3 is built from 16 residues. Germline values: CDR1 KGHSH, CDR2 LQKENI. CDR3 amino acids: CASSPYLGWENTEAFF. The CDR3 DNA is TGTGCCAGCTCACCATATCTGGGGTGGGAAAACACTGAAGCTTTCTTT.

V and J are TRBV7-6 and TRBJ1-1, with D unresolved. Germline V CDR1 and CDR2: SGHVS, FNYEAQ. The V gene lost 2 bases and the J gene lost 2 bases, with 6 bases spanning the gap. CDR3 length equals 13 residues. This CDR3 reads CASSLTGNTEAFF. The CDR3 nucleotides read TGTGCCAGCAGCTTAACCGGCAACACTGAAGCTTTCTTT.

V usage is TRBV5-1 and J usage is TRBJ1-3; D perhaps matches TRBD1 (5 bases). This CDR3 region has 14 residues. Germline CDR1 and CDR2: SGHRS and YFSETQ. Deletions cut 4 bases from V and 4 bases from J, with 12 bases between. In nucleotides, the CDR3 is TGCGCCAGCAGCCCCCAGGGTAGGGGAAACACCATATATTTT. It is translated as CASSPQGRGNTIYF.

This clonotype has a handful of counts. The chain has TRBV10-1 and TRBJ2-2, with 8 bases matching TRBD2. The length of the CDR3 is 15 residues. Germline CDR1 and CDR2: WNHNN and SYGVQD (reference sequence). The V and J ends lost 2 bases and 4 bases, in that order; junction bases with no gene match: 3. The CDR3 DNA follows: TGCGCCAGCAGTGAGGGACTAGCCGGCACCGGGGAGCTGTTTTTT. Encoded protein: CASSEGLAGTGELFF.

This clonotype came up a few times. This chain links TRBV5-4 with TRBJ1-2; D is perhaps TRBD1 (6 bases). V gave up 5 bases and J gave up 5 bases, with 16 bases separating them. Germline CDR1 SGHNT, CDR2 YYREEE (reference sequence). This CDR3 is built from 14 residues. CDR3 bases: TGTGCCAGCAGGCCCCTCTGGGGGCCTTATGGCTACACCTTC. Its protein is CASRPLWGPYGYTF. Together with reference TRBV5-4 and TRBJ1-2, the CDR3 gives the full variable domain: ETGVTQSPTHLIKTRGQQVTLRCSSQSGHNTVSWYQQALGQGPQFIFQYYREEENGRGNFPPRFSGLQFPNYSSELNVNALELDDSALYLCASRPLWGPYGYTFGSGTRLTVV.

The J gene is TRBJ1-2, the V gene TRBV2; TRBD1 agrees at 9 bases. Looked up from germline, CDR1 is SNHLY and CDR2 is FYNNEI. V dropped 4 bases and J dropped 7; count of bases not matched to a gene: 10. CDR3 size: 15 residues. The CDR3 spells CASSGPLGQGRGYTF. In nucleotides, the CDR3 is TGTGCCAGCAGTGGCCCCCTGGGACAGGGACGTGGCTACACCTTC.

This rearrangement joins TRBV7-6 to TRBJ2-2, with TRBD2 matching 14 bases. Unmatched junction bases numbered 11, after V lost 4 bases and J lost 4 bases. CDR1 SGHVS and CDR2 FNYEAQ come from the germline V gene. The CDR3 is 19 residues long. In DNA form, the CDR3 reads TGTGCCAGCAGCTCGATGACTAGCGGGGGGGCATTGGGCACCGGGGAGCTGTTTTTT. Encoded protein: CASSSMTSGGALGTGELFF.

This clonotype was counted between two and nine times. This chain joins TRBV2 and TRBJ2-2, with 11 bases identical to TRBD2. The CDR3 totals 16 residues. Germline loops: CDR1 SNHLY, CDR2 FYNNEI. Trimming cost V 4 bases and J 3 bases; bases outside gene matches: 4. The CDR3 here is CASSALAGGDTGELFF. DNA of the CDR3: TGTGCCAGCAGTGCTCTAGCGGGGGGTGACACCGGGGAGCTGTTTTTT.

The chain recombines TRBV7-7 with TRBJ2-2; D perhaps matches TRBD2 (5 bases). This CDR3 spans 10 amino acids. Germline V gene sequence: CDR1 SSHAT, CDR2 FNYEAQ (reference sequence). V lost 11 bases and J 7 bases, leaving 8 bases between the germline ends. CDR3 protein: CAVRDGELFF. The CDR3 DNA is TGTGCCGTGAGGGACGGGGAGCTGTTTTTT.

This clonotype turned up a few times. V and J are TRBV7-3 and TRBJ1-6; D is uncertain. CDR1 SGHTA and CDR2 FQGTGA come from the germline V gene. Trimming took 1 base from V and 0 from J, leaving 13 bases between them. The CDR3 is made up of 18 amino acids. Here the CDR3 DNA reads TGTGCCAGCAGCTTAAGAGGAGGTGCCGGCTCCTATAATTCACCCCTCCACTTT. It is translated as CASSLRGGAGSYNSPLHF.

The V and J genes are TRBV19 and TRBJ1-5; D unclear. This CDR3 is built from 15 residues. Germline V gene data show CDR1 as LNHDA and CDR2 as SQIVND (reference sequence). Trimming shortened V by 3 bases and J by 4 bases, and 13 bases separated the two germline ends. In nucleotides, the CDR3 is TGTGCCAGTAGTATGGGCGGTTTCGGGAATCAGCCCCAGCATTTT. Its translation is CASSMGGFGNQPQHF.

The CDR3 sequence is CASSPLSTEAFF. CDR3 in DNA: TGTGCCAGCAGCCCACTGAGCACTGAAGCTTTCTTT. The chain combines TRBV7-8 with TRBJ1-1; D unclear. The V end lost 5 bases, the J end lost 4 bases, and 8 bases lay between the germline ends. The CDR3 totals 12 residues. Germline V gene data show CDR1 as SGHVS and CDR2 as FQNEAQ.

The chain couples TRBV20-1 to TRBJ2-7; D is possibly TRBD1 (6 bases). Trimming stripped 5 bases from V and 2 bases from J, with 13 bases between. CDR1 DFQATT and CDR2 SNEGSKA come from the germline V gene (reference sequence). There are 13 residues in the CDR3. CDR3 nucleotide sequence: TGCAGTGCTTACAAGGGGGATACCTACGAGCAGTACTTC. This codes for CSAYKGDTYEQYF.

The V and J genes are TRBV20-1 and TRBJ2-3; the match to TRBD2 covers 14 bases. Germline V gene data show CDR1 as DFQATT and CDR2 as SNEGSKA (reference sequence). Trimming cost V 5 bases and J 4 bases; bases outside gene matches: 5. This CDR3 region has 15 residues. The CDR3 bases are TGCAGTGCTTTGACTAGCGGGGGGGCCGCAGATACGCAGTATTTT. Protein: CSALTSGGAADTQYF.

This chain joins TRBV12-3 or TRBV12-4 and TRBJ2-2; 12 positions agree with TRBD2. The CDR3 length is 15 residues. V shed 5 bases, J shed 5 bases, and the junction held 3 bases outside the gene matches. The CDR3, as DNA: TGTGCCAGCAGTGTAGGACTAGCGGGGACCGGGGAGCTGTTTTTT. Residues: CASSVGLAGTGELFF.